Below are 20 T cell receptor beta chains sequenced from a single sample in a study of blood T cell repertoires in COVID-19. The assay was immunoSEQ multiplex PCR, and TCRdb's table has in-frame clones only and misses some. Here the sample spans over 200,000 clones, roughly nine tenths being singletons. Input material: PBMCs or T cells enriched from blood (not recorded which). The receptor source for this set is a woman aged 50 to 60 in a cohort exposed to, infected with or recovered from COVID-19 (not recorded which).

The rearrangement links TRBV4-2 to TRBJ2-1; D call uncertain. Germline CDR1 reads LGHNA; CDR2 reads YNFKEQ. The V end lost 0 bases, the J end lost 4 bases, and 7 bases lay between the germline ends. The CDR3 contains 14 residues. For the CDR3, the DNA is TGTGCCAGCAGCCAAGATGTGCGGTACAATGAGCAGTTCTTC. Translating it yields CASSQDVRYNEQFF.

Only one count was recorded for this clone. This chain joins TRBV7-9 and TRBJ2-5, with 7 bases matching TRBD2. In germline, CDR1 is SEHNR, CDR2 FQNEAQ (reference sequence). There are 14 residues in the CDR3. Trimming cost V 1 base and J 6 bases; bases outside gene matches: 5. The CDR3 coding sequence is TGTGCCAGCAGCTTAGGTGGGGGGGGAAAGACCCAGTACTTC. Translated: CASSLGGGGKTQYF.

The chain joins TRBV7-2 to TRBJ2-7; D not resolved. Per the germline V gene, CDR1 is SGHTA and CDR2 is FQGNSA. V lost 1 base and J lost 5, with 9 bases in between. This CDR3 spans 13 amino acids. This CDR3 is CASSLVFIDEQYF. Written as DNA, the CDR3 is TGTGCCAGCAGCTTAGTATTTATTGACGAGCAGTACTTC.

The genes are TRBV9 and TRBJ2-3; D is uncertain. The CDR3 length is 12 residues. Trimming stripped 5 bases from V and 0 bases from J, with 4 bases between. Germline V gene sequence: CDR1 SGDLS, CDR2 YYNGEE. The CDR3: CASSKSTDTQYF. The CDR3 DNA sequence: TGTGCCAGCAGTAAAAGCACAGATACGCAGTATTTT.

This rearrangement joins TRBV15 to TRBJ1-3; D unresolved. Trimming left V 4 bases short and J 4 bases short, with 14 bases between. The germline V gene has CDR1 LNHNV and CDR2 YYDKDF (reference sequence). The CDR3 runs to 15 residues. CDR3 amino acids: CATSTAPDWGNTIYF. Written as DNA, the CDR3 is TGTGCCACCAGCACCGCACCCGACTGGGGAAACACCATATATTTT.

The chain uses TRBV27 and TRBJ1-1; TRBD1 is a possible D gene (6 bases). The CDR3 is 14 residues long. Trimming cost V 0 bases and J 4 bases, with 9 bases left between them. Germline values: CDR1 MNHEY, CDR2 SMNVEV (reference sequence). The CDR3 DNA follows: TGTGCCAGCAGTTTATCTTGGGGGCGCACTGAAGCTTTCTTT. Amino acid sequence: CASSLSWGRTEAFF.

This chain joins TRBV5-1 and TRBJ1-1, with a tentative D call TRBD1 (6 bases). The germline V gene has CDR1 SGHRS and CDR2 YFSETQ. V dropped 4 bases and J dropped 3 bases, with 13 bases sitting between them. The CDR3 has 14 amino acids. The DNA of the CDR3 is TGCGCCAGCAGCCCTGTCAAGGGGGACACTGAAGCTTTCTTT. It yields the protein CASSPVKGDTEAFF.

The chain employs TRBV7-2 and TRBJ2-7; TRBD1 is a possible D gene (6 bases). This CDR3 contains 14 residues. Germline-derived CDR1 and CDR2 are SGHTA and FQGNSA. V lost 6 bases to trimming and J lost 4 bases, with 16 bases between them. In DNA form, the CDR3 reads TGTGCCAGCAGTCCGAGGACAGTGACGTACGAGCAGTACTTC. Its translation: CASSPRTVTYEQYF.

V usage is TRBV5-1 and J usage is TRBJ2-5; 12 bases are a match to TRBD1. The trim removed 0 bases at V and 5 bases at J, leaving 5 bases unmatched. The CDR3 runs 16 residues. The germline CDR1 and CDR2 sequences are SGHRS and YFSETQ. DNA for the CDR3: TGCGCCAGCAGCTTGGAGGGACAGGGGGCTGCGGAGACCCAGTACTTC. Amino acid sequence: CASSLEGQGAAETQYF.

This chain uses TRBV6-6 with TRBJ2-7, with 10 bases that match TRBD2. The CDR3 loop spans 13 amino acids. V lost 2 bases, J lost 6 bases, and 1 base stayed unmatched. The germline V gene encodes CDR1 MNHNY and CDR2 SVGAGI (reference sequence). This chain's CDR3 is CASSYRTSGEQYF. CDR3 DNA: TGTGCCAGCAGTTACAGGACTAGCGGCGAGCAGTACTTC.

The chain has TRBV27 and TRBJ1-6; no reliable D call. The CDR3 totals 14 residues. Trimming cost V 1 base and J 9 bases, with 10 bases left between them. Looked up from germline, CDR1 is MNHEY and CDR2 is SMNVEV (reference sequence). CDR3 region: CASSLFEGGSPLHF. CDR3 nucleotides: TGTGCCAGCAGTTTATTTGAGGGAGGTTCACCCCTCCACTTT.

The chain joins TRBV5-6 to TRBJ2-1; D uncertain. The germline V and J ends were trimmed by 0 bases and 4 bases, with 11 bases remaining between them. This CDR3 has 15 amino acids. Germline V gives CDR1 SGHDT, CDR2 YYEEEE. The CDR3 region is CASSLAWQDYNEQFF. The CDR3 nucleotides are TGTGCCAGCAGCTTGGCCTGGCAGGATTACAATGAGCAGTTCTTC.

The chain links TRBV6-5 to TRBJ1-1; D perhaps matches TRBD1 (5 bases). CDR3 size: 15 residues. Germline assignment: CDR1 MNHEY and CDR2 SVGAGI. Trimming cost V 7 bases and J 3 bases, with 18 bases left between them. The CDR3: CASNGWQGSDTEAFF. For the CDR3, the DNA is TGTGCCAGCAACGGATGGCAGGGTTCAGACACTGAAGCTTTCTTT.

The CDR3 DNA reads as TGTGCCAGCAGCTTAGGCGCAAACTATGGCTACACCTTC. Its protein is CASSLGANYGYTF. This chain links TRBV7-9 with TRBJ1-2; D remains unclear. Trimming removed 1 base from V and 2 bases from J, with 5 bases in between. The CDR3 sequence is 13 residues long. In germline, CDR1 is SEHNR, CDR2 FQNEAQ (reference sequence).

The chain links TRBV19 to TRBJ1-2; TRBD1 aligns across 10 bases. Germline CDR1 LNHDA, CDR2 SQIVND (reference sequence). This CDR3 has 16 amino acids. V gave up 6 bases and J gave up 4 bases; unmatched junction bases: 11. The CDR3 protein is CASRLLPTGGTYGYTF. The CDR3 DNA is TGTGCCAGTAGATTACTCCCGACAGGGGGCACCTATGGCTACACCTTC.

The rearrangement joins TRBV7-9 to TRBJ2-7, with TRBD2 identical over 13 bases. CDR1 is SEHNR and CDR2 is FQNEAQ in the germline V gene (reference sequence). The J segment lost 1 base and the V segment lost 4 bases, leaving 13 bases of the junction unmatched. The CDR3 has 19 amino acids. The CDR3 protein is CASSSRLAGGANQSYEQYF. The DNA of the CDR3 is TGTGCCAGCAGCTCGCGACTAGCGGGGGGCGCTAATCAGTCCTACGAGCAGTACTTC. Drawing the rest from reference TRBV7-9 and TRBJ2-7, the complete variable domain is DTGVSQNPRHKITKRGQNVTFRCDPISEHNRLYWYRQTLGQGPEFLTYFQNEAQLEKSRLLSDRFSAERPKGSFSTLEIQRTEQGDSAMYLCASSSRLAGGANQSYEQYFGPGTRLTVT.

This rearrangement joins TRBV5-1 to TRBJ2-7; possible D gene TRBD1, 5 bases. V was cut by 4 bases and J by 5 bases, with 13 bases left in between. This CDR3 is built from 13 residues. The germline V gene encodes CDR1 SGHRS and CDR2 YFSETQ. This CDR3 reads CASSAGFTNEQYF. The CDR3, as DNA: TGCGCCAGCAGCGCAGGGTTCACCAACGAGCAGTACTTC.

This clone was seen a single time. The chain couples TRBV5-1 to TRBJ2-2; 7 positions agree with TRBD2. Germline V CDR1 and CDR2: SGHRS, YFSETQ. The length of the CDR3 is 14 residues. The trim removed 1 base at V and 6 bases at J, leaving 3 bases unmatched. The CDR3 sequence is CASSLTSEAGELFF. The CDR3 bases are TGCGCCAGCAGCTTGACTAGCGAGGCCGGGGAGCTGTTTTTT.

The chain couples TRBV5-1 to TRBJ2-5; D is unresolved. Germline-derived CDR1 and CDR2 are SGHRS and YFSETQ. This CDR3 spans 15 amino acids. Between the trimmed V and J ends, which lost 0 bases and 2 bases, there was a span of 11 bases. CDR3 in DNA: TGCGCCAGCAGCTTGGACCCAGGCATTCAAGAGACCCAGTACTTC. Its protein is CASSLDPGIQETQYF.

V gene TRBV5-4 combines with J gene TRBJ2-5; tentatively, D is TRBD1 (6 bases). Germline V gives CDR1 SGHNT, CDR2 YYREEE (reference sequence). This CDR3 spans 15 amino acids. V was shortened by 1 base and J by 4 bases, with 14 bases between the two germline ends. This CDR3 is CASSLIAGDIETQYF. CDR3 nucleotide sequence: TGTGCCAGCAGCTTGATCGCAGGGGATATAGAGACCCAGTACTTC.